The present TCR beta chain was sequenced within a study of graft-versus-host responses after intestinal transplantation. Study in general: Multivisceral, liver-intestinal, or isolated intestinal transplants were received by the recipients. Tacrolimus and steroids were given for around 3 years to all recipients after anti-thymocyte globulin induction.

Only in-frame clones appear in the TCRdb table, and some are missing; sequencing was by immunoSEQ multiplex PCR. The profile shows about 30,000 clones, roughly 85% of them singletons. Findings and caveats of the study: Allografts carried high graft-versus-host to host-versus-graft clonal ratios in patients having graft-donor T cell macrochimerism.

Concerning this clone: Its target is unknown.

The CDR3 is made up of 14 amino acids. Between the trimmed V and J ends, which lost 5 bases and 2 bases, there was a span of 13 bases. Germline V gene lookup returns CDR1 LGHNT and CDR2 FRNRAP. The input for sequencing was PBMCs, taken about 430 days after intestinal transplantation. The TCR originated in a human patient who received an intestinal transplant, so some T cells may come from the graft donor. The genes are TRBV12-5 and TRBJ2-7, with D possibly being TRBD1 (6 bases). This CDR3 is CASGRDKRPYEQYF. In nucleotides, the CDR3 is TGTGCTAGTGGTCGGGACAAGAGACCCTACGAGCAGTACTTC.